Following are 7 T cell receptor delta chains from one sample sequenced in a study of fetal and pediatric gammadelta thymocytes. TCRdb re-called the reads via CATT. The sample shows 1,500 to 2,000 delta-chain clones, approximately 14% of them seen only once. Specimen: Vgamma9Vdelta2 gamma-delta T cells from the thymus. Subset: sorted CD3+gammadeltaTCR+Vgamma9+Vdelta2+ thymocytes. These receptors originate from a child who underwent cardiac surgery and was recorded as healthy.

On this clone itself: A much larger clone lies a single base off, so this may be a read error. The V gene is given as TRDV2, and no J gene call is available; the table assigns TRDD3, which was not confirmed against the DNA. The germline CDR1 and CDR2 sequences are GEAIGNYY and EKD. There are 21 residues in the CDR3. The CDR3 is CACAPYPDTGGYPRNTDKPIF. CDR3 sequence (DNA): TGTGCCTGTGCGCCCTACCCCGATACTGGGGGATACCCTAGGAACACCGATAAACCCATCTTT.

By sample fraction, this clone is medium-sized. The chain joins TRDV2 to TRDJ1; weak D call: TRDD3 (6 bases). CDR1 and CDR2 from the germline V gene are GEAIGNYY and EKD. Between the trimmed V and J ends, which lost 3 bases and 1 base, there was a span of 14 bases. This CDR3 comprises 15 residues. DNA of the CDR3: TGTGCCTGTGACGGGGGAAGGGACCCCACCGATAAACTCATCTTT. Encoded protein: CACDGGRDPTDKLIF.

The rearrangement joins TRDV2 to TRDJ1; 9 bases fit TRDD3. The J gene, left out of TCRdb, was set here by checking the DNA against germline. The germline V gene has CDR1 GEAIGNYY and CDR2 EKD. The CDR3 runs 15 residues. The J segment lost 3 bases and the V segment lost 4 bases, leaving 8 bases of the junction unmatched. The CDR3 loop reads CACDIWGMGPDKLIF. CDR3 in DNA: TGTGCCTGTGATATCTGGGGGATGGGCCCCGATAAACTCATCTTT.

Details on this clone: Given a much more abundant clone one base away, this may be a read error. The chain employs TRDV2 and TRDJ2, with 11 bases that match TRDD3. The J gene, left out of TCRdb, was set here by checking the DNA against germline. This CDR3 has 14 residues. Germline CDR1 reads GEAIGNYY; CDR2 reads EKD. The CDR3 DNA reads TGTGCGTGTGACTCCTTACTGGGGGATACACAACTCTTCTTT. Translation gives CACDSLLGDTQLFF.

There are a few counts of this clone. The chain combines TRDV2 with TRDJ3; 10 bases are a match to TRDD3. TCRdb gives no J gene; it was assigned here by matching the DNA to germline. The CDR3 is 19 residues long. J gave up 3 bases and V 2 bases, and 9 bases lay outside the gene matches. Germline V gene lookup returns CDR1 GEAIGNYY and CDR2 EKD. CDR3 DNA: TGTGCCTGTGACAAGCACTGGGGGATTAGTAACTGGGACACCCGACAGATGTTTTTC. It specifies CACDKHWGISNWDTRQMFF.

There are a few counts of this clone. A much larger clone lies one base from this, so it may be a read error. V gene TRDV2 combines with J gene TRDJ1; D might be TRDD3 (6 bases). TCRdb carries no J gene annotation; the J gene was assigned here by matching the DNA with germline. The CDR3 sequence is 18 residues long. CDR1 GEAIGNYY and CDR2 EKD come from the germline V gene. The germline V and J ends were trimmed by 0 bases and 2 bases, with 21 bases remaining between them. Written as DNA, the CDR3 is TGTGCCTGTGACACCAAGGTGGCGTTCGGGGGACCGACCGATAAACTCATCTTT. Translated, it gives CACDTKVAFGGPTDKLIF.

As regards this clone: The junction departs from the called germline gene at one end, perhaps through a read error. The rearrangement links TRDV2 to TRDJ3, with 11 bases fitting TRDD3. The J gene was not available in TCRdb and was assigned here by matching the DNA to germline segments. The CDR3 is 20 amino acids. The V gene's germline CDR1 is GEAIGNYY and CDR2 EKD. Here the CDR3 DNA reads TGTGCCCGTGACACCGGTGGGGGATACGGGGGCTCCTGGGACACCCGACAGATGTTTTTC. Its protein is CARDTGGGYGGSWDTRQMFF.